One T cell receptor beta chain is described in this entry. The clone's antigen remains unknown. Per-base quality was not reported, and no clone a single base away is much larger than it. To demonstrate the VDJtools post-analysis software, TCR beta repertoires were profiled from the peripheral blood of about 13 young patients with multiple sclerosis. Multiple sclerosis patients were children and adolescents aged about 6 to 15 years. These data come from a study of post-analysis software for immune sequencing data (dated by TCRdb to 2014 to 2015). Study-wide context: The recorded disease courses included relapsing-remitting, secondary progressive and progressive-relapsing multiple sclerosis, and some patients had no subtype annotation. The patient repertoires were set against approximately 10 previously published healthy control repertoires from donors whose ages ranged from about 6 to 25 years. A subset of samples was prepared in parallel using single-end sample barcoding, then pooled and co-amplified after Illumina adapter ligation.

What the authors observed across the whole study: The multiple sclerosis patient group was slightly younger than the control group. Roughly 5 TRBV segments, including TRBV5-6, TRBV5-1 and TRBV20-1, were significantly more frequent in patients than controls. Significantly lower normalized Chao1 diversity was found in multiple sclerosis patients than in controls, suggesting substantial peripheral T-cell clonal expansion. Direct clustering with F measure revealed strong co-clustering of samples prepared in the same batch, which led to a batch-effect correction.

The CDR3 measures 13 amino acids from cysteine to phenylalanine. Only the CDR3 DNA is retained, 39 bases long and in frame from the first base. V trim: 3 bases; J trim: 6 bases; unmatched bases: 5. The CDR1 and CDR2 encoded by the germline V gene (reference sequence) are SGHNT and YYREEE. Library preparation was by PCR. Sequencer: Illumina HiSeq 2500. To reduce PCR and sequencing biases, unique molecular identifiers were incorporated into the TCR beta cDNA libraries. Every 1 to 10 million input T cells yielded about 500,000 cDNA molecules, meaning each molecule approximated one T cell. The patient libraries were prepared and sequenced with the same protocol used for the earlier healthy control dataset. Samples belonging to the same batch were prepared together, multiplexed and sequenced on a shared HiSeq lane. For the original study's pipeline: Raw barcoded reads were processed with MIGEC, discarding single-read molecular identifier groups before consensus assembly and CDR3 extraction. VDJtools was used for post-analysis of the clonotype tables, with diversity normalized by down-sampling every dataset to the smallest sample size. To correct batch-related cross-sample contamination, repertoire overlap clustering matched CDR3 amino acid sequences but not nucleotide sequences. TCRdb trimmed the raw reads at Q25, called clones with MiXCR and kept productive beta chains. Entries are consolidated by CDR3 protein sequence, retaining the most common genes and DNA. In this record, the V and J calls reflect TCRdb's handling and not the investigators' own analysis. This sample lists some 370,000 distinct CDR3 sequences; about a third were detected once. Jointly, the top ten make up around an eighth of the sample.

The TCR was taken from a girl aged 10-17 years with multiple sclerosis. The sample taken for sequencing was blood. The rearrangement joined TRBV5-4 to TRBJ1-2; the junction holds 7 bases that match TRBD1. The CDR3 has the sequence CASSYPGGDGYTF. The nucleotides read TGTGCCAGCAGCTACCCAGGGGGGGATGGCTACACCTTC. The CDR3 plus the reference TRBV5-4 and TRBJ1-2 genes for the other parts give the full variable domain: ETGVTQSPTHLIKTRGQQVTLRCSSQSGHNTVSWYQQALGQGPQFIFQYYREEENGRGNFPPRFSGLQFPNYSSELNVNALELDDSALYLCASSYPGGDGYTFGSGTRLTVV.